This T cell receptor (beta chain) was recovered during a study of cytomegalovirus exposure and HLA in healthy donors. In the study overall: HLA-typed donors contributed approximately 92 million unique TCRs, which were held in an early data release. Study-wide points: Accurate HLA-A and HLA-B prediction from TCR beta sequences was reported for most subjects.

It was with 60 Vbeta and 13 Jbeta primers that the PCR ran. Measured with immunoSEQ multiplex PCR; TCRdb has only the in-frame clones, and not every one. There are 45,000 to 60,000 clones in the sample, with roughly 17% held by the top ten. V gave up 5 bases and J gave up 8 bases; unmatched junction bases: 10. CDR1 and CDR2 from the germline V gene are SGDLS and YYNGEE. This CDR3 contains 16 residues. A word on this clone: Its antigen is unknown.

This sequence was found in a male donor in good health and CMV-seronegative. This chain uses TRBV9 with TRBJ2-1; TRBD2 matches at 13 bases. The sequenced sample was PBMCs. CDR3 in amino acids: CASSETSGGPDDEQFF. The CDR3 DNA is TGTGCCAGCAGTGAGACTAGCGGGGGGCCGGATGATGAGCAGTTCTTC.